This T cell receptor (beta chain) was found in a study of T cells in women clearing cervical HPV infection. Overall study: Only a few women had HLA typing results available. Study-wide findings and caveats: Repertoire richness, not evenness, was significantly elevated in CIN3+ cases versus controls. Richness plus V gene abundances separated cases from controls with AUC approximately 0.78.

Produced via immunoSEQ multiplex PCR; TCRdb's table is partial and in-frame only. The sample table sets out some 33,000 clones. A remark on this clone: Its antigen remains unknown. The CDR3 end is not reached by the read, which stops 3 residues before it; the germline J gene fills it in.

CDR1 and CDR2 (germline): MNHEY, SMNVEV (reference sequence). The CDR3 is made up of 13 amino acids. Sequenced input: blood buffy coat. V gene TRBV27 combines with J gene TRBJ1-4, with D maybe TRBD1 (6 bases). The clonotype was recovered from a woman aged 18-70 years with a cervical HPV16 infection that either progressed to CIN3+ or cleared (not recorded which). The CDR3 loop reads CATSTGEDSPLFF. The CDR3 bases that were read are TGTGCCACTTCGACAGGAGAGGATTCACCA.